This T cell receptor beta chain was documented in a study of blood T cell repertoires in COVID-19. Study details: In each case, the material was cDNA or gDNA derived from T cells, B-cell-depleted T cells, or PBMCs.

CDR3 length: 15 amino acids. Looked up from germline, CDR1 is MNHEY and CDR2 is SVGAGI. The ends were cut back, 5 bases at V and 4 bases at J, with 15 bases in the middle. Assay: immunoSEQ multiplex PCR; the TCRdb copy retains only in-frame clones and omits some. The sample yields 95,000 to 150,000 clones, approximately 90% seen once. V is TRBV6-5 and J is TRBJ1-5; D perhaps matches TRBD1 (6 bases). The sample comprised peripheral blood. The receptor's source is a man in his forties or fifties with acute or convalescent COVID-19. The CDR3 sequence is CASSKTGTLNQPQHF. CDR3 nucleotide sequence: TGTGCCAGCAGTAAAACCGGGACACTTAATCAGCCCCAGCATTTT.